This is a list of T cell receptor beta chains from one sample in a study of early T cells in non-severe SARS-CoV-2 infection. One entry per CDR3 protein, called by TCRdb with MiXCR from the 5' RACE reads. The sample lists more than 90,000 distinct CDR3 sequences; roughly an eighth were seen once. Sequenced: whole blood. These receptors all stem from an adult who was a healthcare worker with PCR-confirmed SARS-CoV-2 infection or an uninfected control (not recorded which). CDR3s include the opening cysteine and the closing phenylalanine or tryptophan. The D gene is left open where the match is weak. Clone sizes are given selectively: once, few, many, or a class where the clone is expanded.

CDR3nt: TGTGCCAGCAGCTTAGTGGGACAGGGGTACACTGAAGCTTTCTTT
CDR3aa: CASSLVGQGYTEAFF
d_gene: TRBD1
v_gene: TRBV7-2
j_gene: TRBJ1-1
abundance: -
len: 15

CDR3nt: TGTGCCAGCAGCTTAGAGTCTAACTATGGCTACACCTTC
CDR3aa: CASSLESNYGYTF
d_gene: -
v_gene: TRBV7-9
j_gene: TRBJ1-2
abundance: many
len: 13

CDR3nt: TGCGCCAGCAGCTTGGAGAACTCTGGGGCCAACGTCCTGACTTTC
CDR3aa: CASSLENSGANVLTF
d_gene: -
v_gene: TRBV5-1
j_gene: TRBJ2-6
abundance: many
len: 15

CDR3nt: TGCGCCAGCAGCGTAAGGGGCGGGGAAGCTTTCTTT
CDR3aa: CASSVRGGEAFF
d_gene: -
v_gene: TRBV5-1
j_gene: TRBJ1-1
abundance: many
len: 12

CDR3nt: TGTGCCAGCAGCTTAGACCGGGACAGTGAAGCTTTCTTT
CDR3aa: CASSLDRDSEAFF
d_gene: TRBD1
v_gene: TRBV11-3
j_gene: TRBJ1-1
abundance: -
len: 13

CDR3nt: TGTGCCAGCAACAAACAGGGGAAGTTCTACAATGAGCAGTTCTTC
CDR3aa: CASNKQGKFYNEQFF
d_gene: TRBD1
v_gene: TRBV25-1
j_gene: TRBJ2-1
abundance: few
len: 15

CDR3nt: TGTGCCAGCAATCCGGGGATTAGCGGGGACTACGAGCAGTACTTC
CDR3aa: CASNPGISGDYEQYF
d_gene: TRBD2
v_gene: TRBV9
j_gene: TRBJ2-7
abundance: many
len: 15

CDR3nt: TGTGCCAGCAGTGGACCGGGACTAGTCTTAGATACGCAGTATTTT
CDR3aa: CASSGPGLVLDTQYF
d_gene: TRBD2
v_gene: TRBV25-1
j_gene: TRBJ2-3
abundance: many
len: 15

CDR3nt: TGTGCCAGCAGCTCGGGACAGAGTAACTATGGCTACACCTTC
CDR3aa: CASSSGQSNYGYTF
d_gene: TRBD1
v_gene: TRBV5-6
j_gene: TRBJ1-2
abundance: many
len: 14

CDR3nt: TGTGCCAGCAGCTTGACCCGGGGGGGTGAAGCTTTCTTT
CDR3aa: CASSLTRGGEAFF
d_gene: -
v_gene: TRBV11-2
j_gene: TRBJ1-1
abundance: many
len: 13

CDR3nt: TGCGCCAGCAGCGGAAGATCCGGGACTCCGGGTTCGCAGTATTTT
CDR3aa: CASSGRSGTPGSQYF
d_gene: -
v_gene: TRBV5-1
j_gene: TRBJ2-3
abundance: -
len: 15

CDR3nt: TGTGCCAGCAGTAGGACGGATAGGGGCGAGCAGTACTTC
CDR3aa: CASSRTDRGEQYF
d_gene: -
v_gene: TRBV7-9
j_gene: TRBJ2-7
abundance: many
len: 13

CDR3nt: TGTGCCAGCAGTGAGTATGGCCGGAATCGGCCCCTCCACTTT
CDR3aa: CASSEYGRNRPLHF
d_gene: -
v_gene: TRBV2
j_gene: TRBJ1-6
abundance: many
len: 14

CDR3nt: TGTGCCAGCAGTGCCCGGACAGGGGGCCGCGAGACCCAGTACTTC
CDR3aa: CASSARTGGRETQYF
d_gene: TRBD1
v_gene: TRBV2
j_gene: TRBJ2-5
abundance: few
len: 15

CDR3nt: TGTGCCAGCAGCCACTCCCGGACTGGCGGGGGCTACAATGAGCAGTTCTTC
CDR3aa: CASSHSRTGGGYNEQFF
d_gene: TRBD2
v_gene: TRBV11-2
j_gene: TRBJ2-1
abundance: -
len: 17

CDR3nt: TGTGCCAGCAGCTTGATGGCACCCCGGCAGACTGAAGCTTTCTTT
CDR3aa: CASSLMAPRQTEAFF
d_gene: -
v_gene: TRBV5-6
j_gene: TRBJ1-1
abundance: -
len: 15

CDR3nt: TGTGCCAGCAGTGAATGGAGGCTAAACAGGGGTAAAGTATTAATAAGCAATCAGCCCCAGCATTTT
CDR3aa: CASSEWRLNRGKVLISNQPQHF
d_gene: TRBD1
v_gene: TRBV25-1
j_gene: TRBJ1-5
abundance: many
len: 22

CDR3nt: TGTGCCAGCAGCCCCCTTGTGGGGACAGGGCGGAACATTCAGTACTTC
CDR3aa: CASSPLVGTGRNIQYF
d_gene: TRBD1
v_gene: TRBV7-9
j_gene: TRBJ2-4
abundance: many
len: 16

CDR3nt: TGCGCCAGCAGCTTGGGGGCAGGGAGCTCCTACGAGCAGTACTTC
CDR3aa: CASSLGAGSSYEQYF
d_gene: -
v_gene: TRBV5-1
j_gene: TRBJ2-7
abundance: many
len: 15